This record concerns one T cell receptor (beta chain) sequence. Its antigen is undetermined. The sample comes from a study of T-cell memory formation after mild COVID-19. Background on the study: Across donors, TCR clusters were largely donor specific.

In TCRdb, the 5' RACE reads were re-called with MiXCR into one record per CDR3 protein. The table has about 130,000 distinct CDR3 sequences, roughly 15% seen once. General study points: Contracting clones, day 15 to 85, had balanced CD4/CD8, and later expanders favored CD4+. Of the contracting clones, CD4+ ones lay mainly in CM and EM, and CD8+ ones in EMRA. The finding that pre-infection memory included some responding clones suggested that cross-reactive memory joined.

V gave up 4 bases and J gave up 13 bases; unmatched junction bases: 9. This CDR3 is 13 amino acids long. Looked up from germline, CDR1 is MNHEY and CDR2 is SMNVEV (reference sequence). The sequenced sample consisted of PBMCs or a T cell subset sorted from them (not recorded which). This clonotype originated in an adult woman who had mild COVID-19 (a few samples of this study predate the infection). Cell type and time point are not known. The V call is TRBV27, the J call TRBJ2-1, with 8 positions matching TRBD1. The CDR3 loop reads CASSYGQGEYQFF. The CDR3 region has the DNA TGTGCCAGCAGTTACGGACAGGGAGAATATCAGTTCTTC.